This record concerns one T cell receptor beta chain sequence. Its antigen remains unknown. These data come from a study of T cells in Graves' hyperthyroidism and ophthalmopathy. Looking at the study overall: Once the initial diagnosis was made, peripheral blood was obtained before any treatment. General study points: Peripheral blood also featured most of the thyroid clonotypes expanded above 0.001.

The CDR3 extends over 15 amino acids. Per the germline V gene, CDR1 is SGHAT and CDR2 is FQNNGV. The V and J ends lost 2 bases and 1 base respectively, with 12 bases between them. TCR beta CDR3 regions were amplified from RNA. The primer set for the first-round RT-PCR of the TCR CDR3 was HTBI. Each CDR3 protein is one row after TCRdb ran MiXCR on the multiplex PCR reads. The data show about 300,000 distinct CDR3 sequences, roughly a fifth seen once. Material for sequencing was blood. The chain recombines TRBV11-2 with TRBJ2-7, with D uncertain. This TCR was recovered from a man aged 50-59 years with Graves' ophthalmopathy. The CDR3 here is CASSLLEQASYEQYF. The CDR3 DNA reads TGTGCCAGCAGCTTACTTGAACAAGCATCCTACGAGCAGTACTTC.